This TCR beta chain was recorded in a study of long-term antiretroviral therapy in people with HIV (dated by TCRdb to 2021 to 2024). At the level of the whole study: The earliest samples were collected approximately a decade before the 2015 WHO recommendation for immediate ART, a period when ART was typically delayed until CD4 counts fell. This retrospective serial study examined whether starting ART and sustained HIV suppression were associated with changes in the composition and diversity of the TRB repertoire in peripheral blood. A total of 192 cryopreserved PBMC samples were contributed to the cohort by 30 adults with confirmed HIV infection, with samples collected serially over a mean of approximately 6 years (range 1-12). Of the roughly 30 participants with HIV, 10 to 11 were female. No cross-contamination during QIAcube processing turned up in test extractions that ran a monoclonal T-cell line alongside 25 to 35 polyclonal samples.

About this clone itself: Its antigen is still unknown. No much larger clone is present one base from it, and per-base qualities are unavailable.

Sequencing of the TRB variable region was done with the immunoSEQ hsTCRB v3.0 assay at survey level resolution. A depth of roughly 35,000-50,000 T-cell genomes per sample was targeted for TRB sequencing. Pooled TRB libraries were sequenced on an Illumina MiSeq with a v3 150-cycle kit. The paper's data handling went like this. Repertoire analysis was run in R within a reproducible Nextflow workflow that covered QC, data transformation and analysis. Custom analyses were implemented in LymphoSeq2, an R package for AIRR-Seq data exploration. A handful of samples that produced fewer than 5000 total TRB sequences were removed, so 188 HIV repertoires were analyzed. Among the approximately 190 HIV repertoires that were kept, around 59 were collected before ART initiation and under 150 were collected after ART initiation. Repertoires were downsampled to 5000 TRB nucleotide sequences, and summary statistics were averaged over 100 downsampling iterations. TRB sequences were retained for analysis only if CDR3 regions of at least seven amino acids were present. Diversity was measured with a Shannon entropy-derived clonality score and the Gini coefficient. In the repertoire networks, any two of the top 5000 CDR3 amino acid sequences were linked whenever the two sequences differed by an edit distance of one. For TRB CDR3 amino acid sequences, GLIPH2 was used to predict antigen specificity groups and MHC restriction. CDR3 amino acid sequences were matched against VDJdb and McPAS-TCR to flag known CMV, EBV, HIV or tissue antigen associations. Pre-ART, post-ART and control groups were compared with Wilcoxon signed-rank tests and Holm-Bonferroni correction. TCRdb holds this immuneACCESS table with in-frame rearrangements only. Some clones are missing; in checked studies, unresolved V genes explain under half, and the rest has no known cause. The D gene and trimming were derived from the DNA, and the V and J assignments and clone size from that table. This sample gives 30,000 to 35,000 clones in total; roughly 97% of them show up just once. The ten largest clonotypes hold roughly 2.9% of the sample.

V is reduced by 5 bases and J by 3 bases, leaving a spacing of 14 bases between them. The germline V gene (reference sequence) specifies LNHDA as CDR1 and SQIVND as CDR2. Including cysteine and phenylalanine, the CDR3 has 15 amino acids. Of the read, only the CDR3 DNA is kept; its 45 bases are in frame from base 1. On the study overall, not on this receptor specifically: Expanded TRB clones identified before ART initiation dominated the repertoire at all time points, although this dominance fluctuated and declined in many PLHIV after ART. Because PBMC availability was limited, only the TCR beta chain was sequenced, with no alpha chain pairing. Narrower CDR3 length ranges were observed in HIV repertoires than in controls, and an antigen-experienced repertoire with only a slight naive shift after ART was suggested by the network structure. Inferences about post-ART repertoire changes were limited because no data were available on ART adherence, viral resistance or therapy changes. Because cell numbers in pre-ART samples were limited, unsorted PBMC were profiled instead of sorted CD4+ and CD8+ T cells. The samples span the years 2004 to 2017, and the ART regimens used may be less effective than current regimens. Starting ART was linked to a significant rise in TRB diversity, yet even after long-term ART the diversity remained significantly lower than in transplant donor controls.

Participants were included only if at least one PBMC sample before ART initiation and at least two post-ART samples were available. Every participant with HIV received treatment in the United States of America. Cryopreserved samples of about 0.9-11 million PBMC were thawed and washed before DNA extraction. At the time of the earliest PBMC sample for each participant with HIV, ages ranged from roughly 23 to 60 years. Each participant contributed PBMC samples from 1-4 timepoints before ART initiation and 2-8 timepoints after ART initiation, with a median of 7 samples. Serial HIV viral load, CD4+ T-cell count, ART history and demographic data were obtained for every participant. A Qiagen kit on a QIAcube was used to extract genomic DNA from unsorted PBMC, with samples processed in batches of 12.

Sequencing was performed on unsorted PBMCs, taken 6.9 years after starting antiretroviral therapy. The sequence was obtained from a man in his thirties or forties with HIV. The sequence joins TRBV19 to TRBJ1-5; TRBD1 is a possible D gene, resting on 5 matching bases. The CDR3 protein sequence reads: CASSGVQENNQPQHF. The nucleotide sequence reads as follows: TGTGCCAGTAGTGGCGTACAGGAGAACAATCAGCCCCAGCATTTT. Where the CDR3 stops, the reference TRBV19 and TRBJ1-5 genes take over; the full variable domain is DGGITQSPKYLFRKEGQNVTLSCEQNLNHDAMYWYRQDPGQGLRLIYYSQIVNDFQKGDIAEGYSVSREKKESFPLTVTSAQKNPTAFYLCASSGVQENNQPQHFGDGTRLSIL.